The present T cell receptor beta chain was sequenced within a study of radiotherapy plus CTLA-4 blockade in lung cancer. A note on this clone: Its antigen is as yet unknown.

Per the germline V gene, CDR1 is MNHEY and CDR2 is SVGAGI. V was cut by 6 bases and J by 4 bases, with 18 bases left in between. This CDR3 spans 15 amino acids. The assay was immunoSEQ multiplex PCR, and TCRdb's table has in-frame clones only and misses some. The table shows roughly 76,000 clones, with around 74% occurring only once. Study-wide findings and caveats: Together with interferon-beta, which increased in serum after radiation, early dynamic changes in blood T cell clones were reportedly the best predictors of response.

The specimen was peripheral blood, collected from a patient treated with radiotherapy plus ipilimumab. The chain employs TRBV6-5 and TRBJ1-2; tentatively, D is TRBD1 (6 bases). This receptor was obtained from a human donor with non-small cell lung cancer whose response to radiotherapy plus ipilimumab could not be evaluated. DNA of the CDR3: TGTGCCAGCAGGCCCGAGGGGGGGCGTTTCTATGGCTACACCTTC. This codes for CASRPEGGRFYGYTF.